Each of the 32 T cell receptor beta chains below was sequenced from the same sample in a study of T cell responses to AZD1222 COVID-19 vaccine. Assay: immunoSEQ multiplex PCR; the TCRdb copy retains only in-frame clones and omits some. The sample lists 120,000 to 150,000 clones, around 89% occurring once. The sequenced sample was peripheral blood, obtained on day 0 of AZD1222 vaccination. The receptors shown here come from an adult in good health.

This clone has only one observation. This rearrangement joins TRBV4-1 to TRBJ2-7; D gene uncertain. Germline V gives CDR1 MGHRA, CDR2 YSYEKL. Trimming took 3 bases from V and 8 from J, leaving 8 bases between them. The CDR3 totals 11 residues. CDR3 region: CASSHNHQQYF. As DNA, the CDR3 is TGCGCCAGCAGCCATAACCATCAGCAGTACTTC.

The chain uses TRBV12-1 and TRBJ2-7. TRBV12-1 corresponds to a pseudogene. This CDR3 contains 16 residues. Written as DNA, the CDR3 is TGTGCCAGCAAACGACCCCCGGGGCTAACGGTCTACGAGCAGTACTTC. It yields the protein CASKRPPGLTVYEQYF.

The chain has TRBV2 and TRBJ1-2; D unclear. Looked up from germline, CDR1 is SNHLY and CDR2 is FYNNEI. This CDR3 is built from 14 residues. V gave up 0 bases and J gave up 2 bases, with 7 bases separating them. The CDR3 DNA follows: TGTGCCAGCAGTGAAGCGCCCCGGAACTATGGCTACACCTTC. This gives the protein CASSEAPRNYGYTF.

V gene TRBV6-2 or TRBV6-3 combines with J gene TRBJ1-5, with TRBD1 as a possible D gene (5 bases). Germline V gives CDR1 MNHEY, CDR2 SVGEGT. CDR3 size: 17 residues. The V and J ends lost 5 bases and 3 bases respectively, with 20 bases between them. CDR3 protein: CASSQFSQGHYNQPQHF. CDR3 coding DNA: TGTGCCAGCAGTCAATTCAGTCAAGGACACTACAATCAGCCCCAGCATTTT.

This clone was found once. As DNA, the CDR3 is TGTGCCAGCAGCTTAGCGGGGTTCGTAGCCAATGAAAAACTGTTTTTT. Amino acids: CASSLAGFVANEKLFF. This chain connects TRBV7-2 to TRBJ1-4; D uncertain. This CDR3 has 16 residues. Germline assignment: CDR1 SGHTA and CDR2 FQGNSA. V lost 0 bases and J 5 bases, leaving 13 bases between the germline ends.

The gene calls are TRBV15 and TRBJ2-7, with D possibly being TRBD1 (5 bases). Germline CDR1 reads LNHNV; CDR2 reads YYDKDF (reference sequence). The CDR3 covers 16 residues. The germline V and J ends were trimmed by 3 bases and 5 bases, with 20 bases remaining between them. CDR3 sequence (DNA): TGTGCCACCAGCAGGGTCGACAGACTTGAGGTCCACGAGCAGTACTTC. Its translation is CATSRVDRLEVHEQYF.

The V gene is TRBV11-2, the J gene TRBJ2-1; 9 bases match TRBD2. V lost 5 bases to trimming and J lost 8 bases; unmatched junction nucleotides: 10. This CDR3 has 15 amino acids. From germline, CDR1 is SGHAT and CDR2 FQNNGV. The CDR3 DNA reads as TGTGCCAGCAGCCCGCCGGTAGCGGGAGCAGATGAGCAGTTCTTC. Protein: CASSPPVAGADEQFF.

The chain has TRBV5-8 and TRBJ1-2; maybe TRBD1 (5 bases). This CDR3 is built from 14 residues. Per the germline V gene, CDR1 is SGHTS and CDR2 is YDEGEE. V gave up 1 base and J gave up 4 bases, with 11 bases separating them. The CDR3 bases are TGTGCCAGCAGCTTGAGCGGGACCGTCTATGGCTACACCTTC. As protein: CASSLSGTVYGYTF.

A single count supports this clone. V usage is TRBV14 and J usage is TRBJ1-2; no definite D call. The germline V and J ends were trimmed by 1 base and 4 bases, with 13 bases remaining between them. Germline V CDR1 and CDR2: SGHDN, FVKESK. There are 15 residues in the CDR3. The CDR3 reads CASSQGRGGFYGYTF. The DNA for the CDR3 is TGTGCCAGCAGCCAAGGCCGGGGAGGGTTCTATGGCTACACCTTC.

This chain links TRBV5-1 with TRBJ2-1, with 11 bases matching TRBD2. V lost 4 bases and J lost 4; bases outside the gene matches: 4. The CDR3 length is 15 residues. Germline V lookup: CDR1 SGHRS, CDR2 YFSETQ. The CDR3 here is CASSRRLAGYNEQFF. DNA of the CDR3: TGCGCCAGCAGCCGACGACTAGCGGGATACAATGAGCAGTTCTTC.

The genes are TRBV20-1 and TRBJ2-7; no reliable D call. CDR1 and CDR2 (germline): DFQATT, SNEGSKA (reference sequence). The CDR3 is 15 amino acids. Trimming left V 3 bases short and J 2 bases short, with 17 bases between. The CDR3 DNA reads TGCAGTGCTAGTGCGTATTCAATGTACGCCTACGAGCAGTACTTC. Encoded protein: CSASAYSMYAYEQYF.

CDR3 nucleotides: TGTGCCATCAGTGATGGGGTTAGTGGGGGGAACACTGAAGCTTTCTTT. It is translated as CAISDGVSGGNTEAFF. The gene calls are TRBV10-3 and TRBJ1-1, with D possibly TRBD1 on 5 matching bases. The germline CDR1 and CDR2 sequences are ENHRY and SYGVKD. There are 16 residues in the CDR3. V dropped 3 bases and J dropped 1 base, with 15 bases sitting between them.

The chain employs TRBV7-3 and TRBJ2-1; 13 bases map to TRBD2. The CDR3 has 16 amino acids. J lost 9 bases, V lost 5 bases, and 10 bases had no gene match. The germline V gene encodes CDR1 SGHTA and CDR2 FQGTGA. The CDR3: CASSPSGGLAGFEQFF. In nucleotides, the CDR3 is TGTGCCAGCAGCCCAAGCGGGGGACTAGCGGGATTTGAGCAGTTCTTC.

In DNA, the CDR3 is TGTGCCAGCAGCGCCGTAGGTTTCTATGGCTACACCTTC. Encoded protein: CASSAVGFYGYTF. The chain couples TRBV9 to TRBJ1-2; no reliable D call. Germline loops: CDR1 SGDLS, CDR2 YYNGEE. This CDR3 contains 13 residues. With 3 bases removed from V and 4 bases from J, the gap between germline ends came to 10 bases.

This rearrangement joins TRBV24-1 to TRBJ2-3; 9 nucleotides match TRBD1. The CDR3 covers 17 residues. CDR1 is KGHDR, CDR2 SFDVKD, per germline. Unmatched junction bases numbered 5, after V lost 2 bases and J lost 0 bases. CDR3 region: CATSDSTGGQSTDTQYF. CDR3 sequence (DNA): TGTGCCACCAGTGATTCAACAGGGGGCCAAAGCACAGATACGCAGTATTTT.

This clone appeared a single time. The J gene is TRBJ1-1, the V gene TRBV4-1, with 10 bases identical to TRBD1. Germline CDR1 and CDR2: MGHRA and YSYEKL. V lost 2 bases and J lost 4; bases outside the gene matches: 7. The CDR3 contains 16 residues. The CDR3 sequence is CASSQFLRDRGTEAFF. The CDR3 nucleotides read TGCGCCAGCAGCCAATTCCTCCGGGACAGGGGCACTGAAGCTTTCTTT.

The V call is TRBV18, the J call TRBJ1-1; a weak D match, TRBD1 (5 bases). CDR1 and CDR2 (germline): KGHSH, LQKENI. The CDR3 loop spans 16 amino acids. V shed 3 bases and J shed 1 base, with 15 bases lying between them. CDR3 sequence reads: CASSPEGSRWNTEAFF. The DNA of the CDR3 is TGTGCCAGCTCACCGGAGGGGTCGAGGTGGAACACTGAAGCTTTCTTT.

This clone was observed a single time. V usage is TRBV2 and J usage is TRBJ2-7; tentatively, D is TRBD1 or TRBD2 (5 bases each). V gave up 7 bases and J gave up 2 bases, with 9 bases separating them. Germline V lookup: CDR1 SNHLY, CDR2 FYNNEI. The CDR3 runs to 12 residues. CDR3 region: CASNEGPYEQYF. CDR3 sequence (DNA): TGTGCCAGCAACGAGGGGCCCTACGAGCAGTACTTC. The entire variable domain, with the rest obtained from reference TRBV2 and TRBJ2-7, is as follows: EPEVTQTPSHQVTQMGQEVILRCVPISNHLYFYWYRQILGQKVEFLVSFYNNEISEKSEIFDDQFSVERPDGSNFTLKIRSTKLEDSAMYFCASNEGPYEQYFGPGTRLTVT.

The chain joins TRBV6-5 to TRBJ2-7; 9 positions match TRBD2. The CDR3 is 13 residues long. J gave up 9 bases and V 6 bases, and 9 bases lay outside the gene matches. Germline CDR1 MNHEY, CDR2 SVGAGI. The CDR3 region is CASRIAGELAQYF. CDR3 sequence (DNA): TGTGCCAGCAGAATAGCGGGAGAATTGGCGCAGTACTTC.

The chain has TRBV7-6 and TRBJ2-1; 8 nucleotides align to TRBD1. CDR3 size: 14 residues. V gave up 5 bases and J gave up 9 bases; unmatched junction bases: 9. Germline values: CDR1 SGHVS, CDR2 FNYEAQ. For the CDR3, the DNA is TGTGCCAGCAGCGAAGGTTACAGGGGGATTGAGCAGTTCTTC. Protein sequence: CASSEGYRGIEQFF.

V gene TRBV27 combines with J gene TRBJ1-1, with D tentatively TRBD1 (5 bases). With 5 bases removed from V and 4 bases from J, the gap between germline ends came to 14 bases. CDR3 length: 14 residues. From germline, CDR1 is MNHEY and CDR2 SMNVEV (reference sequence). The CDR3 protein is CASSPQGSRTEAFF. The DNA for the CDR3 is TGTGCCAGCAGTCCCCAGGGTAGTCGCACTGAAGCTTTCTTT.

The CDR3 DNA sequence: TGTGCCAGCAGCCCGCATAAACCGGCCTATGGCTACACCTTC. Its protein product is CASSPHKPAYGYTF. The chain carries TRBV9 and TRBJ1-2; D not certain. The CDR3 runs to 14 residues. V was clipped by 4 bases and J by 4 bases, with 14 bases between them. Germline assignment: CDR1 SGDLS and CDR2 YYNGEE.

The rearrangement joins TRBV2 to TRBJ2-3; 11 bases line up with TRBD2. V lost 6 bases, J lost 8 bases, and 10 bases stayed unmatched. In germline, CDR1 is SNHLY, CDR2 FYNNEI. This CDR3 region has 15 residues. The CDR3 here is CASRRSGGGFGTQYF. Written as DNA, the CDR3 is TGTGCCAGCAGACGTAGCGGGGGGGGCTTCGGTACGCAGTATTTT. The full variable domain, with the rest looked up from reference TRBV2 and TRBJ2-3, is EPEVTQTPSHQVTQMGQEVILRCVPISNHLYFYWYRQILGQKVEFLVSFYNNEISEKSEIFDDQFSVERPDGSNFTLKIRSTKLEDSAMYFCASRRSGGGFGTQYFGPGTRLTVL.

V is TRBV6-5 and J is TRBJ1-1, with unresolved D. The CDR3 runs 14 residues. Germline V gene lookup returns CDR1 MNHEY and CDR2 SVGAGI. Trimming removed 6 bases at V and 1 base at J, with 12 bases between. This CDR3 reads CASSSGGRNTEAFF. CDR3 coding DNA: TGTGCCAGCAGCTCCGGAGGGAGGAACACTGAAGCTTTCTTT.

This rearrangement joins TRBV7-9 to TRBJ1-2; 8 nucleotides align to TRBD1. This CDR3 is 15 amino acids long. In germline, CDR1 is SEHNR, CDR2 FQNEAQ (reference sequence). Trimming at V came to 0 bases and at J to 8 bases, leaving 8 bases not matched to a gene. This chain's CDR3 is CASSLAQTGDFGYTF. The CDR3 nucleotides are TGTGCCAGCAGCTTAGCCCAGACAGGGGACTTCGGCTACACCTTC.

The chain uses TRBV27 and TRBJ1-1, with a tentative D call TRBD1 (5 bases). The germline CDR1 and CDR2 sequences are MNHEY and SMNVEV (reference sequence). V lost 2 bases, J lost 5 bases, and 12 bases lay in between. The CDR3 contains 14 residues. CDR3 protein: CASSLNGEGTEAFF. CDR3 sequence (DNA): TGTGCCAGCAGTTTAAACGGGGAGGGGACTGAAGCTTTCTTT.

Here the CDR3 reads CASSEFPRGEAFF. In DNA form, the CDR3 reads TGTGCCAGCAGTGAATTCCCAAGGGGAGAAGCTTTCTTT. The chain carries TRBV6-1 and TRBJ1-1, with D possibly matching TRBD1 (5 bases). The CDR3 has 13 residues. Germline loops: CDR1 MNHNS, CDR2 SASEGT. V lost 2 bases and J 8 bases, leaving 12 bases between the germline ends.

V gene TRBV10-3 combines with J gene TRBJ1-2; the D gene is possibly TRBD1 (6 bases). V lost 3 bases, J lost 3 bases, and 8 bases lay in between. Germline V gene sequence: CDR1 ENHRY, CDR2 SYGVKD. The CDR3 is made up of 13 amino acids. The CDR3 sequence is CAISEGGDYGYTF. Written as DNA, the CDR3 is TGTGCCATCAGTGAAGGGGGAGACTATGGCTACACCTTC.

This chain joins TRBV6-5 and TRBJ1-4; 7 bases line up with TRBD1. J gave up 7 bases and V 6 bases, and 8 bases lay outside the gene matches. The CDR3 runs 14 residues. In germline, CDR1 is MNHEY, CDR2 SVGAGI. This CDR3 reads CASSHTGETEKLFF. The CDR3, as DNA: TGTGCCAGCAGCCATACAGGGGAGACTGAAAAACTGTTTTTT.

CDR3 coding DNA: TGTGCCAGTAGTATCCTCGGCAACTCCTACAATGAGCAGTTCTTC. This translates into CASSILGNSYNEQFF. V is TRBV19 and J is TRBJ2-1; D is uncertain. Trimming removed 3 bases at V and 0 bases at J, with 9 bases between. Germline CDR1 and CDR2: LNHDA and SQIVND (reference sequence). This CDR3 comprises 15 residues.

The J gene is TRBJ1-4, the V gene TRBV18; D is undetermined. Germline V gives CDR1 KGHSH, CDR2 LQKENI. The CDR3 totals 13 residues. V lost 8 bases and J lost 3, with 10 bases in between. In DNA form, the CDR3 reads TGTGCCAGCCAGCTAGTGGCTAATGAAAAACTGTTTTTT. Protein: CASQLVANEKLFF.

The chain recombines TRBV7-3 with TRBJ1-2; TRBD1 agrees at 10 bases. There are 15 residues in the CDR3. Germline-derived CDR1 and CDR2 are SGHTA and FQGTGA. V shed 5 bases and J 8 bases; nucleotides not matched to a gene: 11. CDR3 sequence (DNA): TGTGCCAGCAGCCCCCAGGGGACAGGGGCTTTAGGCTACACCTTC. This sequence encodes CASSPQGTGALGYTF.